The 6 T cell receptor beta chains presented below share a single source sample, sequenced in a study of early T cells in non-severe SARS-CoV-2 infection. TCRdb re-derived calls from the 5' RACE reads in MiXCR, one entry per CDR3 protein. Here the sample spans 76,000 or so distinct CDR3 sequences, 11% being singletons. The material sequenced was whole blood. The receptors were gathered from an adult who was a healthcare worker with PCR-confirmed SARS-CoV-2 infection or an uninfected control (not recorded which).

V is TRBV5-4 and J is TRBJ2-7, with D perhaps TRBD2 (7 bases). The CDR3 has 16 amino acids. V shed 0 bases and J shed 2 bases, with 15 bases lying between them. The germline gives CDR1 SGHNT, CDR2 YYREEE (reference sequence). The CDR3 spells CASSLERRGPPYEQYF. As DNA, the CDR3 is TGTGCCAGCAGCTTGGAGAGGCGGGGGCCCCCCTACGAGCAGTACTTC.

The chain has TRBV11-2 and TRBJ1-2; TRBD1 aligns across 8 bases. This CDR3 comprises 14 residues. Germline CDR1 reads SGHAT; CDR2 reads FQNNGV. V trimming: 0 bases; J trimming: 8 bases; junction bases outside the gene matches: 5. This chain's CDR3 is CASSLDGQGAGYTF. CDR3 bases: TGTGCCAGCAGCTTAGATGGACAGGGCGCCGGCTACACCTTC.

This clonotype has ten or more counts. This chain joins TRBV30 and TRBJ2-7; maybe TRBD2 (6 bases). The V and J ends lost 8 bases and 4 bases respectively, with 12 bases between them. CDR1 GTSNPN and CDR2 SVGIG come from the germline V gene (reference sequence). The CDR3 runs to 11 residues. CDR3 amino acids: CAGEGGYEQYF. CDR3 nucleotides: TGTGCCGGGGAAGGAGGGTACGAGCAGTACTTC.

This clonotype was recorded many times. The J gene is TRBJ1-1, the V gene TRBV11-1; D might be TRBD1 (6 bases). CDR3 length equals 16 residues. The germline V and J ends were trimmed by 1 base and 7 bases, with 19 bases remaining between them. The germline gives CDR1 SGHAT, CDR2 FQDESV (reference sequence). Written as DNA, the CDR3 is TGTGCCAGCAGCTTAGGGCGCGGGGGGCCACTTCGTGAAGCTTTCTTT. Protein: CASSLGRGGPLREAFF. Complete variable domain (other parts from reference TRBV11-1 and TRBJ1-1): EAEVAQSPRYKITEKSQAVAFWCDPISGHATLYWYRQILGQGPELLVQFQDESVVDDSQLPKDRFSAERLKGVDSTLKIQPAELGDSAMYLCASSLGRGGPLREAFFGQGTRLTVV.

CDR3 sequence: CASSESGTYNSPLHF. In DNA form, the CDR3 reads TGTGCCAGCAGTGAGTCAGGAACCTATAATTCACCCCTCCACTTT. The rearrangement links TRBV6-1 to TRBJ1-6; unclear D gene. CDR3 size: 15 residues. With 3 bases removed from V and 2 bases from J, the gap between germline ends came to 8 bases. From germline, CDR1 is MNHNS and CDR2 SASEGT.

This clonotype was detected only a few times. This rearrangement joins TRBV5-1 to TRBJ2-5, with TRBD1 identical over 8 bases. CDR3 length: 14 residues. The V gene end was trimmed by 4 bases and the J gene end by 5 bases; junction bases not matched to a gene: 7. Germline V gene sequence: CDR1 SGHRS, CDR2 YFSETQ. The CDR3 nucleotides are TGCGCCAGCAGCCCGGGACAGGACAGTGAGACCCAGTACTTC. Amino acid sequence: CASSPGQDSETQYF.